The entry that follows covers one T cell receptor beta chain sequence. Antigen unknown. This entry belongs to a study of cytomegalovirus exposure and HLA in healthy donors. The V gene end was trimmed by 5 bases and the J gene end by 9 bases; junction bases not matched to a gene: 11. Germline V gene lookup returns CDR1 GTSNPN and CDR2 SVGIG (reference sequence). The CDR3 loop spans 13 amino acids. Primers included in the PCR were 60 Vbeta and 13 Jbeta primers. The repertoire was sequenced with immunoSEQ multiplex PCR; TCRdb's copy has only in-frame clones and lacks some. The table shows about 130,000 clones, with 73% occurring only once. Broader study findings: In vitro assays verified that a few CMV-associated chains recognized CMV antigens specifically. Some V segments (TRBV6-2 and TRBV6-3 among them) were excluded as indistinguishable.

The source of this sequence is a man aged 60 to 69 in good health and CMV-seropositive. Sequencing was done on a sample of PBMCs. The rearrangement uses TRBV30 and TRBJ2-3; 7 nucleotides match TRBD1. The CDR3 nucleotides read TGTGCCTGGGTTGCGACAGGGATAGGAACGCAGTATTTT. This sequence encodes CAWVATGIGTQYF.